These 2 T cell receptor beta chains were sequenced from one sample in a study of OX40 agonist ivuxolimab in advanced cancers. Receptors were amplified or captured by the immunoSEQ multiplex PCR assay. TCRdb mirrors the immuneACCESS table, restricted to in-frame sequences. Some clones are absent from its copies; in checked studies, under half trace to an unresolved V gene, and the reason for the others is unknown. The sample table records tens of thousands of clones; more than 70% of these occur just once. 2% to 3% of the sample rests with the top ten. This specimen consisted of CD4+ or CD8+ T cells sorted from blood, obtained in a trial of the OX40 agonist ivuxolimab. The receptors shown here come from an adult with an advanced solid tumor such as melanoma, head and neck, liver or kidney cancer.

The CDR3 nucleotides are TGTGCCAGCAGCTTAGCGCAGACAGGGCCCTCCTACGAGCAGTACTTC. This encodes CASSLAQTGPSYEQYF. This chain links TRBV7-2 with TRBJ2-7, with 7 bases that match TRBD1. Per germline, CDR1 SGHTA and CDR2 FQGNSA. Trimming cost V 0 bases and J 0 bases; bases outside gene matches: 5. The CDR3 consists of 16 residues. Full variable domain (missing parts from reference TRBV7-2 and TRBJ2-7): GAGVSQSPSNKVTEKGKDVELRCDPISGHTALYWYRQSLGQGLEFLIYFQGNSAPDKSGLPSDRFSAERTGGSVSTLTIQRTQQEDSAVYLCASSLAQTGPSYEQYFGPGTRLTVT.

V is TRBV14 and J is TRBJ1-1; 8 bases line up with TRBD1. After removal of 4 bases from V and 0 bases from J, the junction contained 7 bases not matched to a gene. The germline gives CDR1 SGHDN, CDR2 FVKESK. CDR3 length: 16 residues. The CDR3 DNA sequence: TGTGCCAGCAGCCCCAGGACAGGGACACTGAACACTGAAGCTTTCTTT. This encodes CASSPRTGTLNTEAFF.